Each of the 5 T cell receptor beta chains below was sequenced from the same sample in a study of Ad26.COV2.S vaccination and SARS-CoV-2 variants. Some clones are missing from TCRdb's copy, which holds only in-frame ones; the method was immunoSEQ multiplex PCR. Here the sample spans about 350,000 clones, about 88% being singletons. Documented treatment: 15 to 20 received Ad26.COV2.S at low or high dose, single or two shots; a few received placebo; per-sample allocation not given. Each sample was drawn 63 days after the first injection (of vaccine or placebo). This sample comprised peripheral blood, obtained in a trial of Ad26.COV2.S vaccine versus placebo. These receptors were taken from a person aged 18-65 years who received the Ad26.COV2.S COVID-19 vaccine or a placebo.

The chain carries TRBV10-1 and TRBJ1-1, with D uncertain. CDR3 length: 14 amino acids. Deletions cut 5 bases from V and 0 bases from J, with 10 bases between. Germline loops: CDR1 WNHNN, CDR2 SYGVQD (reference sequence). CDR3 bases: TGCGCCAGCAGTCAACCAGGAGTGAACACTGAAGCTTTCTTT. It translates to CASSQPGVNTEAFF.

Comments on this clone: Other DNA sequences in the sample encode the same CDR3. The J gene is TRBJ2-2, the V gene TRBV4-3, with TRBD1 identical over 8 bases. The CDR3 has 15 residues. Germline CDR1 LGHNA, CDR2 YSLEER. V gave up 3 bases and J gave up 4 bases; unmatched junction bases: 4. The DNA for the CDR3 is TGCGCCAGCAGCCAGGACAGGGTCGGCACCGGGGAGCTGTTTTTT. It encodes CASSQDRVGTGELFF.

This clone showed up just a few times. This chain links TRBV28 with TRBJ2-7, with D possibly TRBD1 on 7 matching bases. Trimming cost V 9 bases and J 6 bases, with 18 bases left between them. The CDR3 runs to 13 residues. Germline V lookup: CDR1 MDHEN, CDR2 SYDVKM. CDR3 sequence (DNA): TGTGCCAGTAACCCTGCCCAGGGGGGCGAGCAGTACTTC. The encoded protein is CASNPAQGGEQYF.

The CDR3 sequence is CASSSRDGSYEQYF. Written as DNA, the CDR3 is TGTGCCAGCAGTTCCCGGGACGGATCCTACGAGCAGTACTTC. J is TRBJ2-7 and V is TRBV27; D is tentatively TRBD1 or TRBD2 (5 bases each). Trimming took 4 bases from V and 1 from J, leaving 11 bases between them. The CDR3 extends over 14 amino acids. Germline CDR1 is MNHEY and CDR2 is SMNVEV (reference sequence).

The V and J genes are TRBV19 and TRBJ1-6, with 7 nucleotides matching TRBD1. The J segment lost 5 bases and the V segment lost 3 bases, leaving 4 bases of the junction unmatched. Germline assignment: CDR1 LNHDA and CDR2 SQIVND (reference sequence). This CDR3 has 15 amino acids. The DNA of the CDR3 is TGTGCCAGTAGTATGGATGACAGGGATAATTCACCCCTCCACTTT. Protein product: CASSMDDRDNSPLHF.